The 27 T cell receptor beta chains reported below all come from one sample, sequenced in a study of identical twins. MiXCR was run by TCRdb on the 5' RACE reads, yielding one entry per CDR3 protein. In the table there are about 480,000 distinct CDR3 sequences, 13% to 15% of which are singletons. The data also belong to a second study, concerning yellow fever vaccine responses in identical twins.

Input material: CD4+ T cells sorted from blood. The receptor source for this set is a woman younger than 35 in good health.

This clonotype was observed a handful of times. The germline gene is not matched at one end of the junction; a read error may be the cause. This sequence joins TRBV20-1 and TRBJ2-3; 13 positions agree with TRBD2. This CDR3 has 13 amino acids. Germline CDR1 and CDR2: DFQATT and SNEGSKA (reference sequence). CDR3 region: CLTSGGAGDTQYF. The CDR3 DNA is TGTTTAACTAGCGGGGGGGCAGGAGATACGCAGTATTTT.

This clonotype was found many times. The chain recombines TRBV29-1 with TRBJ2-1, with D uncertain. CDR1 and CDR2 from the germline V gene are SQVTM and ANQGSEA. Trimming took off 4 bases at V and 7 bases at J, with 17 bases between the two ends. CDR3 length: 14 amino acids. CDR3 nucleotide sequence: TGCAGCGTTGTGACCGAGGCTACCTGGAATGAGCAGTTCTTC. It encodes CSVVTEATWNEQFF.

This clonotype was picked up a small number of times. At one boundary the junction diverges from the germline segment, which might be a read error. CDR3 bases: TGCGCCACCAGCTCTAGACCAGATACGCAGTATTTT. Translation gives CATSSRPDTQYF. The V gene is TRBV5-1, the J gene TRBJ2-3; D is unclear. The CDR3 length is 12 residues. Germline V CDR1 and CDR2: SGHRS, YFSETQ.

This clonotype was observed a handful of times. The rearrangement links TRBV5-6 to TRBJ2-7; TRBD2 matches 10 bases. This CDR3 comprises 15 residues. Trimming took 5 bases from V and 5 from J; bases not matched to a gene: 10. Germline CDR1 SGHDT, CDR2 YYEEEE. CDR3 sequence reads: CASSRWGLAGDEQYF. Written as DNA, the CDR3 is TGTGCCAGCAGTCGATGGGGTCTAGCGGGAGACGAGCAGTACTTC.

In its sample, this clonotype was seen a few times. The chain joins TRBV4-1 to TRBJ2-5, with 9 positions matching TRBD1. CDR3 length: 15 amino acids. With 5 bases clipped from V and 5 bases from J, the junction kept 9 bases outside the gene matches. CDR1 and CDR2 (germline): MGHRA, YSYEKL. CDR3 sequence reads: CASSNGQGPGETQYF. DNA for the CDR3: TGCGCCAGCAGCAACGGACAGGGGCCAGGGGAGACCCAGTACTTC.

This clonotype was counted a few times. The genes are TRBV20-1 and TRBJ2-1, with 8 nucleotides matching TRBD2. The CDR3 covers 17 residues. Per germline, CDR1 DFQATT and CDR2 SNEGSKA (reference sequence). The V gene end was trimmed by 1 base and the J gene end by 2 bases; junction bases not matched to a gene: 10. CDR3 nucleotide sequence: TGCAGTGCTAGAGTGTATGAGGGACTAGGAACCTACAATGAGCAGTTCTTC. Its protein product is CSARVYEGLGTYNEQFF.

The rearrangement uses TRBV28 and TRBJ2-5, with 7 bases fitting TRBD1. Germline V CDR1 and CDR2: MDHEN, SYDVKM. The CDR3 is made up of 15 amino acids. With 4 bases clipped from V and 4 bases from J, the junction kept 9 bases outside the gene matches. CDR3 DNA sequence: TGTGCCAGCAGTTCCCCCGGACAGGCCCCAGAGACCCAGTACTTC. As protein: CASSSPGQAPETQYF.

This clonotype has a handful of counts. The gene calls are TRBV4-2 and TRBJ2-5; 13 nucleotides agree with TRBD2. Germline values: CDR1 LGHNA, CDR2 YNFKEQ. After removal of 6 bases from V and 2 bases from J, the junction contained 3 bases not matched to a gene. CDR3 length: 15 residues. The CDR3 region is CASRATSGGQETQYF. The CDR3 bases are TGTGCCAGCAGAGCGACTAGCGGGGGGCAAGAGACCCAGTACTTC.

The chain employs TRBV6-5 and TRBJ2-7, with D possibly being TRBD1 (6 bases). This CDR3 region has 14 residues. The germline V gene has CDR1 MNHEY and CDR2 SVGAGI. V dropped 2 bases and J dropped 3 bases, with 11 bases sitting between them. The CDR3 nucleotides read TGTGCCAGCAGTTACCCCTGGACAGACTACGAGCAGTACTTC. Translation: CASSYPWTDYEQYF.

The chain couples TRBV15 to TRBJ2-1, with 12 bases matching TRBD2. The length of the CDR3 is 15 residues. Germline V gives CDR1 LNHNV, CDR2 YYDKDF (reference sequence). Unmatched junction bases numbered 10, after V lost 8 bases and J lost 8 bases. CDR3 sequence reads: CATASGRADRHEQFF. Written as DNA, the CDR3 is TGTGCCACCGCTAGCGGGAGGGCCGATAGACATGAGCAGTTCTTC.

The chain employs TRBV6-2 or TRBV6-3 and TRBJ2-7; no clear D. CDR1 MNHEY and CDR2 SVGEGT come from the germline V gene. V shed 8 bases and J shed 2 bases, with 13 bases lying between them. The CDR3 length is 13 residues. The CDR3 DNA sequence: TGTGCCAGCCGGACGCGATGGGCCTACGAGCAGTACTTC. Protein: CASRTRWAYEQYF.

V is TRBV28 and J is TRBJ1-6; TRBD1 matches at 7 bases. Germline CDR1 MDHEN, CDR2 SYDVKM. With 11 bases clipped from V and 9 bases from J, the junction kept 10 bases outside the gene matches. The CDR3 has 13 amino acids. The DNA of the CDR3 is TGTGCCGCCCAAGGGGGCGCGGGTTCACCCCTCCACTTT. It codes for CAAQGGAGSPLHF.

The chain employs TRBV7-9 and TRBJ2-7; TRBD1 agrees at 10 bases. The CDR3 extends over 15 amino acids. Germline V gives CDR1 SEHNR, CDR2 FQNEAQ (reference sequence). J gave up 5 bases and V 5 bases, and 9 bases lay outside the gene matches. CDR3 in amino acids: CASSTRDRGPDEQYF. The CDR3 DNA reads TGTGCCAGCAGCACCAGGGACAGGGGCCCCGACGAGCAGTACTTC.

This clonotype was observed a few times. This chain uses TRBV24-1 with TRBJ2-2; D assignment may be TRBD1 or TRBD2 (6 bases each). Trimming took off 2 bases at V and 4 bases at J, with 13 bases between the two ends. Germline V gene lookup returns CDR1 KGHDR and CDR2 SFDVKD. CDR3 length: 16 amino acids. CDR3 sequence reads: CATSDWTGAITGELFF. In DNA, the CDR3 is TGTGCCACCAGTGATTGGACGGGGGCGATCACCGGGGAGCTGTTTTTT.

This clonotype showed up just a few times. The chain couples TRBV6-6 to TRBJ1-2; D might be TRBD1 (6 bases). The CDR3 is 13 amino acids. V was shortened by 9 bases and J by 3 bases, with 14 bases between the two germline ends. The germline V gene has CDR1 MNHNY and CDR2 SVGAGI (reference sequence). CDR3 residues: CASSGEWDYGYTF. Written as DNA, the CDR3 is TGTGCCAGTTCAGGGGAGTGGGACTATGGCTACACCTTC.

The table lists this clonotype with many counts. This chain connects TRBV5-1 to TRBJ1-5; 8 bases agree with TRBD1. The CDR3 consists of 16 residues. J lost 6 bases, V lost 4 bases, and 12 bases had no gene match. Germline V gene data show CDR1 as SGHRS and CDR2 as YFSETQ. Here the CDR3 DNA reads TGCGCCAGCAGCCCTGGACAGGGCCATCCCCTTCAGCCCCAGCATTTT. This codes for CASSPGQGHPLQPQHF.

A few counts support this clonotype. The gene calls are TRBV7-9 and TRBJ2-7; D gene unclear. Germline CDR1 and CDR2: SEHNR and FQNEAQ (reference sequence). The CDR3 contains 15 residues. V shed 6 bases and J shed 2 bases, with 17 bases lying between them. This CDR3 is CASRNPDGNPYEQYF. In nucleotides, the CDR3 is TGTGCCAGCAGAAACCCCGACGGAAACCCCTACGAGCAGTACTTC.

The chain is built from TRBV9 and TRBJ2-1; TRBD2 is a possible D gene (7 bases). CDR3 size: 14 residues. V was cut by 3 bases and J by 9 bases, with 16 bases left in between. Germline V CDR1 and CDR2: SGDLS, YYNGEE. CDR3 DNA: TGTGCCAGCAGCGAGGGGGGGAGCGTGCTTGAGCAGTTCTTC. It is translated as CASSEGGSVLEQFF. Using reference TRBV9 and TRBJ2-1 for the parts outside the CDR3, the full variable domain is DSGVTQTPKHLITATGQRVTLRCSPRSGDLSVYWYQQSLDQGLQFLIQYYNGEERAKGNILERFSAQQFPDLHSELNLSSLELGDSALYFCASSEGGSVLEQFFGPGTRLTVL.

The chain is built from TRBV6-2 or TRBV6-3 and TRBJ2-3; the match to TRBD2 covers 7 bases. Germline V gives CDR1 MNHEY, CDR2 SVGEGT. J gave up 1 base and V 2 bases, and 3 bases lay outside the gene matches. The CDR3 runs 15 residues. The CDR3 DNA sequence: TGTGCCAGCAGTTACCGTCTAGCGGGCACAGATACGCAGTATTTT. It encodes CASSYRLAGTDTQYF.

This clonotype was detected only a few times. The chain carries TRBV11-2 and TRBJ2-1, with 13 bases matching TRBD2. CDR1 SGHAT and CDR2 FQNNGV come from the germline V gene. With V trimmed by 5 bases and J by 9 bases, 7 bases remained unmatched. The length of the CDR3 is 15 residues. The CDR3 reads CASSLGLAGVGEQFF. Here the CDR3 DNA reads TGTGCCAGCAGCCTCGGACTAGCGGGAGTGGGTGAGCAGTTCTTC. Looking up the rest from reference TRBV11-2 and TRBJ2-1 gives the full variable domain: EAGVAQSPRYKIIEKRQSVAFWCNPISGHATLYWYQQILGQGPKLLIQFQNNGVVDDSQLPKDRFSAERLKGVDSTLKIQPAKLEDSAVYLCASSLGLAGVGEQFFGPGTRLTVL.

This clonotype was recorded once. The chain joins TRBV9 to TRBJ2-3; D is possibly TRBD2 (6 bases). The CDR3 is 13 amino acids. The ends were cut back, 3 bases at V and 11 bases at J, with 16 bases in the middle. The germline V gene encodes CDR1 SGDLS and CDR2 YYNGEE. The CDR3 reads CASSETGEREQYF. CDR3 DNA: TGTGCCAGCAGCGAGACGGGAGAACGAGAGCAGTATTTT.

This chain joins TRBV11-2 and TRBJ1-1; no definite D call. CDR1 and CDR2 (germline): SGHAT, FQNNGV. V dropped 1 base and J dropped 2 bases, with 11 bases sitting between them. The CDR3 length is 15 residues. The chain's CDR3 is CASSLGRGPNTEAFF. The CDR3 DNA follows: TGTGCCAGCAGCTTAGGCCGCGGGCCAAACACTGAAGCTTTCTTT. The full variable domain, completed using reference TRBV11-2 and TRBJ1-1, is EAGVAQSPRYKIIEKRQSVAFWCNPISGHATLYWYQQILGQGPKLLIQFQNNGVVDDSQLPKDRFSAERLKGVDSTLKIQPAKLEDSAVYLCASSLGRGPNTEAFFGQGTRLTVV.

The sample holds a few counts of this clonotype. The chain is built from TRBV4-3 and TRBJ2-7; D ambiguous. CDR3 length: 13 residues. CDR1 and CDR2 from the germline V gene are LGHNA and YSLEER. Trimming pared 0 bases from V and 6 bases from J, leaving 9 bases between. CDR3 loop: CASSQDRLLEQYF. For the CDR3, the DNA is TGCGCCAGCAGCCAAGATCGCCTCCTCGAGCAGTACTTC.

The chain has TRBV11-2 and TRBJ2-7; 8 bases are a match to TRBD2. The CDR3 consists of 17 residues. Per germline, CDR1 SGHAT and CDR2 FQNNGV. The V segment lost 1 base and the J segment 0 bases; nucleotides outside the gene matches: 8. The CDR3, as DNA: TGTGCCAGCAGCTTAGTAGCGGGATACGGGAGCTCCTACGAGCAGTACTTC. Amino acids: CASSLVAGYGSSYEQYF.

This clonotype was seen ten or more times. The rearrangement links TRBV15 to TRBJ2-1; 7 bases match TRBD2. This CDR3 region has 17 residues. V gave up 2 bases and J gave up 5 bases; unmatched junction bases: 12. Germline V gene sequence: CDR1 LNHNV, CDR2 YYDKDF (reference sequence). Here the CDR3 reads CATSRKGFRDYNNEQFF. DNA of the CDR3: TGTGCCACCAGCAGAAAAGGATTCCGGGACTACAACAATGAGCAGTTCTTC.

The gene calls are TRBV20-1 and TRBJ2-3, with 11 bases lining up with TRBD2. The CDR3 loop spans 16 amino acids. The germline V gene has CDR1 DFQATT and CDR2 SNEGSKA (reference sequence). V lost 3 bases to trimming and J lost 5 bases; unmatched junction nucleotides: 10. The CDR3 here is CSASTAGTSGGDTQYF. In DNA form, the CDR3 reads TGCAGTGCTAGCACAGCCGGGACTAGCGGAGGAGATACGCAGTATTTT.

V is TRBV20-1 and J is TRBJ2-3, with 10 bases identical to TRBD2. The CDR3 runs to 17 residues. J lost 0 bases, V lost 6 bases, and 12 bases had no gene match. Germline lookup yields CDR1 DFQATT and CDR2 SNEGSKA (reference sequence). This chain's CDR3 is CSARSSGRFTSTDTQYF. The CDR3 DNA reads TGCAGTGCCCGGAGTAGCGGGAGGTTCACAAGCACAGATACGCAGTATTTT.